The sequence of this TCR beta chain was determined in a study of CD8+ T cells in alopecia areata. Treatment defined: oral pan-JAK inhibitor, 5-10 mg twice daily. The CDR3 sequence is 14 residues long. CDR1 is SEHNR, CDR2 FQNEAQ, per germline (reference sequence). RNA, once extracted, was reverse transcribed into cDNA for use as the sequencing template. TCRdb's copy holds only in-frame clones and misses some; the assay was immunoSEQ multiplex PCR. The data show some 150,000 clones, with about 85% seen just once and roughly 13% held by the top ten. The sequencing used CD8+ T cells sorted from blood, collected at week 4, from a patient treated with tofacitinib. V and J are TRBV7-9 and TRBJ2-5; D is uncertain. The J call may be incorrect, as the DNA end agrees better with TRBJ2-7. The clonotype comes from a human donor with alopecia areata. CDR3 in DNA: TGTGCCAGCAGCTATACCGGGCCCTACTACGAGCAGTACTTC. Residues: CASSYTGPYYEQYF.